The 5 T cell receptor beta chains below all came from one sample that was sequenced in a study of early T cells in non-severe SARS-CoV-2 infection. Each CDR3 protein gets one entry after TCRdb re-called the 5' RACE reads with MiXCR. The profile shows about 58,000 distinct CDR3 sequences, around 12% of them singletons. Source: whole blood, taken at baseline. These TCRs come from an adult who was a healthcare worker with PCR-confirmed SARS-CoV-2 infection or an uninfected control (not recorded which). The donor label of this sample is uncertain.

This clonotype has only a few counts. This rearrangement joins TRBV4-1 to TRBJ2-7, with D possibly matching TRBD1 (5 bases). This CDR3 has 17 residues. Germline lookup yields CDR1 MGHRA and CDR2 YSYEKL. Trimming cost V 0 bases and J 3 bases, with 18 bases left between them. CDR3 in DNA: TGCGCCAGCAGCCAAGAGGCCGTTTGGGCAGGGAACTACGAGCAGTACGTC. This translates into CASSQEAVWAGNYEQYV.

This clonotype occurred a few times. The chain uses TRBV12-3 or TRBV12-4 and TRBJ2-1; no definite D call. The CDR3 loop spans 17 amino acids. V was pared by 1 base and J by 0 bases, with 13 bases between. CDR3 amino acids: CASSLDDWANSYNEQFF. As DNA, the CDR3 is TGTGCCAGCAGTTTAGACGATTGGGCAAACTCCTACAATGAGCAGTTCTTC.

This chain joins TRBV29-1 and TRBJ2-1; no clear D. The V and J ends lost 4 bases and 8 bases respectively, with 6 bases between them. The CDR3 is made up of 10 amino acids. Per the germline V gene, CDR1 is SQVTM and CDR2 is ANQGSEA. The CDR3 loop reads CSVGSHEQFF. The CDR3 DNA reads as TGCAGCGTTGGCAGTCATGAGCAGTTCTTC.

This clonotype has only a few counts. This chain uses TRBV20-1 with TRBJ2-3; D uncertain. The length of the CDR3 is 11 residues. The germline V gene encodes CDR1 DFQATT and CDR2 SNEGSKA (reference sequence). V was shortened by 0 bases and J by 9 bases, with 7 bases between the two germline ends. The CDR3 nucleotides are TGCAGTGCTAGAGATCAGATCACGCAGTATTTT. Translating it yields CSARDQITQYF.

This clonotype was seen at least ten times. The chain links TRBV7-9 to TRBJ2-1; no clear D gene. This CDR3 is built from 13 residues. Looked up from germline, CDR1 is SEHNR and CDR2 is FQNEAQ (reference sequence). V shed 5 bases and J shed 7 bases, with 12 bases lying between them. The CDR3 reads CASSPMYRNEQFF. CDR3 sequence (DNA): TGTGCCAGCAGCCCGATGTATCGTAATGAGCAGTTCTTC.